This entry lists 14 T cell receptor beta chains sequenced from one sample in a study of blood T cell repertoires in COVID-19. Generated by immunoSEQ multiplex PCR, the TCRdb table keeps only in-frame clones and is missing some. Of fewer than 110,000 clones listed, around 90% are singletons. Sequenced material: peripheral blood. Receptors originate from a woman in her 30s with acute or convalescent COVID-19.

The chain carries TRBV19 and TRBJ1-6; TRBD1 might be the D (6 bases). Germline CDR1 reads LNHDA; CDR2 reads SQIVND (reference sequence). Trimming cost V 6 bases and J 7 bases, with 19 bases left between them. The CDR3 has 16 amino acids. CDR3 protein: CASRPTGSETNSPLHF. The CDR3 nucleotides are TGTGCCAGTAGACCGACAGGTTCCGAAACCAATTCACCCCTCCACTTT.

The V and J genes are TRBV10-3 and TRBJ2-1; 7 positions match TRBD1. With 3 bases clipped from V and 0 bases from J, the junction kept 8 bases outside the gene matches. Germline assignment: CDR1 ENHRY and CDR2 SYGVKD. The CDR3 sequence is 17 residues long. CDR3: CAISDWTGQSSYNEQFF. The CDR3 region has the DNA TGTGCCATCAGTGATTGGACAGGCCAGAGCTCCTACAATGAGCAGTTCTTC.

This clone was seen once. The chain carries TRBV19 and TRBJ1-2; D may be TRBD1 (5 bases). The CDR3 runs to 15 residues. The V gene's germline CDR1 is LNHDA and CDR2 SQIVND (reference sequence). V was cut by 8 bases and J by 4 bases, with 20 bases left in between. The CDR3 loop reads CASHHPTAFSYGYTF. As DNA, the CDR3 is TGTGCCAGTCATCACCCGACAGCCTTCTCCTATGGCTACACCTTC.

The chain has TRBV7-9 and TRBJ2-7, with TRBD1 matching over 7 bases. CDR3 length: 15 residues. J gave up 6 bases and V 4 bases, and 12 bases lay outside the gene matches. In germline, CDR1 is SEHNR, CDR2 FQNEAQ (reference sequence). CDR3 region: CASSSTGTAFSEQYF. The CDR3 nucleotides read TGTGCCAGCAGCTCAACCGGGACAGCTTTTAGCGAGCAGTACTTC. Full variable domain (remainder filled in from reference TRBV7-9 and TRBJ2-7): DTGVSQNPRHKITKRGQNVTFRCDPISEHNRLYWYRQTLGQGPEFLTYFQNEAQLEKSRLLSDRFSAERPKGSFSTLEIQRTEQGDSAMYLCASSSTGTAFSEQYFGPGTRLTVT.

The genes are TRBV30 and TRBJ1-6, with 7 bases that match TRBD1. Trimming cost V 3 bases and J 10 bases; bases outside gene matches: 6. Germline V CDR1 and CDR2: GTSNPN, SVGIG (reference sequence). The CDR3 consists of 13 residues. The CDR3 sequence is CAWRGGFRSPLHF. The DNA for the CDR3 is TGTGCCTGGAGAGGGGGCTTTCGGTCACCCCTCCACTTT.

V gene TRBV7-2 combines with J gene TRBJ2-7; 9 nucleotides agree with TRBD2. This CDR3 has 13 amino acids. CDR1 and CDR2 (germline): SGHTA, FQGNSA. With 2 bases clipped from V and 4 bases from J, the junction kept 0 bases outside the gene matches. In DNA, the CDR3 is TGTGCCAGCAGCTTAAGCGGGGGGTACGAGCAGTACTTC. Encoded protein: CASSLSGGYEQYF.

The V call is TRBV11-2, the J call TRBJ1-2; maybe TRBD1 (5 bases). With 3 bases removed from V and 6 bases from J, the gap between germline ends came to 23 bases. From germline, CDR1 is SGHAT and CDR2 FQNNGV. There are 17 residues in the CDR3. CDR3 loop: CASSLSFWGRDFDGYTF. As DNA, the CDR3 is TGTGCCAGCAGCTTGTCTTTCTGGGGCAGGGATTTCGATGGCTACACCTTC.

The rearrangement uses TRBV20-1 and TRBJ1-6; 8 bases agree with TRBD1. Germline loops: CDR1 DFQATT, CDR2 SNEGSKA (reference sequence). After removal of 4 bases from V and 8 bases from J, the junction contained 4 bases not matched to a gene. The CDR3 loop spans 13 amino acids. CDR3 nucleotides: TGCAGTGCTACTGAACAGGGGGATTCACCCCTCCACTTT. Protein: CSATEQGDSPLHF.

This clone was observed a handful of times. V is TRBV24-1 and J is TRBJ1-4, with a weak D call TRBD1 (5 bases). Deletions cut 8 bases from V and 0 bases from J, with 12 bases between. This CDR3 has 15 amino acids. The V gene's germline CDR1 is KGHDR and CDR2 SFDVKD. The CDR3 spells CATNRRGATNEKLFF. CDR3 nucleotide sequence: TGTGCCACCAACAGGAGGGGTGCAACTAATGAAAAACTGTTTTTT.

The chain is built from TRBV7-2 and TRBJ2-3; 9 bases line up with TRBD2. The germline CDR1 and CDR2 sequences are SGHTA and FQGNSA. V dropped 3 bases and J dropped 5; count of bases not matched to a gene: 6. CDR3 size: 15 residues. The CDR3 region is CASSLGIAGEDTQYF. DNA for the CDR3: TGTGCCAGCAGCTTGGGGATAGCGGGGGAAGATACGCAGTATTTT.

The chain joins TRBV5-5 to TRBJ1-1; 10 nucleotides match TRBD1. Germline CDR1 is SGHKS and CDR2 is YYEKEE (reference sequence). The ends lost 3 bases at V and 1 base at J; junction bases unmatched: 3. The CDR3 has 15 residues. In DNA, the CDR3 is TGTGCCAGCAGCTCACGACAGGGGGCGAACACTGAAGCTTTCTTT. It translates to CASSSRQGANTEAFF. The full variable domain, with the rest looked up from reference TRBV5-5 and TRBJ1-1, is DAGVTQSPTHLIKTRGQQVTLRCSPISGHKSVSWYQQVLGQGPQFIFQYYEKEERGRGNFPDRFSARQFPNYSSELNVNALLLGDSALYLCASSSRQGANTEAFFGQGTRLTVV.

The chain employs TRBV10-3 and TRBJ1-2, with 7 bases that match TRBD1. J was trimmed by 0 bases and V by 4 bases; bases with no gene match: 5. The CDR3 spans 15 residues. Germline CDR1 is ENHRY and CDR2 is SYGVKD. The CDR3: CAISGGDSANYGYTF. In nucleotides, the CDR3 is TGTGCCATCAGTGGTGGGGACAGCGCTAACTATGGCTACACCTTC.

The sample holds one count of this clone. CDR3 sequence reads: CASSLPPQGQVGNTIYF. CDR3 sequence (DNA): TGTGCCAGCAGTTTACCCCCCCAAGGACAGGTTGGAAACACCATATATTTT. This chain joins TRBV28 and TRBJ1-3; 7 bases line up with TRBD1. The CDR3 has 17 residues. Per the germline V gene, CDR1 is MDHEN and CDR2 is SYDVKM. The ends lost 2 bases at V and 3 bases at J; junction bases unmatched: 10.

The chain carries TRBV7-8 and TRBJ2-5; the D gene is possibly TRBD2 (7 bases). Trimming took 2 bases from V and 5 from J, leaving 18 bases between them. CDR3 length: 16 amino acids. Germline loops: CDR1 SGHVS, CDR2 FQNEAQ. Here the CDR3 reads CASSLNRWTRGETQYF. The CDR3 bases are TGTGCCAGCAGCTTAAATCGGTGGACTAGGGGGGAGACCCAGTACTTC.